Described below is a single T cell receptor beta chain sequence and its context. This clonotype has ten or more counts. Its antigen is still unknown. Nothing much larger sits one base from this clone, and base qualities are not available. This sample is drawn from a study of CD8+CD57+ T cells in acquired aplastic anemia (dated by TCRdb to between 2017 and 2018). Study-level background: On average, sorted CD4+ and CD8+ cells yielded about 3 ug of extracted DNA, with a range of about 0.17 to 27.4 ug. CD8+CD57+ expansion was defined as a frequency above the mean frequency observed in healthy subjects. Broad study findings and their caveats: Roughly 30 CD8+ CDR3 sequences were shared between patients and controls but appeared highly expressed in patients and within their immunodominant clones. Patients and healthy controls showed no significant difference in CD8+ Simpson's diversity (P=0.060).

The patients picked for sequencing were ones in whom flow cytometry had shown an expansion of CD8+CD57+ cells. Every patient had a diagnosis of severe acquired aplastic anemia based on International Study of Aplastic Anemia and Agranulocytosis and Camitta criteria. At the time blood was sampled, none of the patients had received any therapy. The study deep-sequenced TCR repertoires of sorted CD4+ and CD8+ blood T cells from severe aplastic anemia patients and healthy subjects. Patients were enrolled in the USA under clinicaltrials.gov protocols 00001620, 01623167, 00001397, 00071045, 00081523 and 00961064. Ficoll-Paque density gradient centrifugation was used to isolate peripheral blood mononuclear cells. Before DNA extraction, CD4+ and CD8+ T cells were sorted by FACS or by magnetic beads. Deletion took 4 bases off V and 5 bases off J, with a span of 14 bases between the germline ends. CDR3 length: 13 amino acids, cysteine to phenylalanine. Here the CDR3 DNA is all that survives: 39 bases in frame from base 1. CDR1 and CDR2, looked up from the germline V gene (reference sequence), are DFQATT and SNEGSKA.

Genomic DNA served as template for TCR beta VDJ combination and CDR3 sequence profiling. TCR repertoire sequencing was run on an Illumina HiSeq 2000. In the original analysis: TRBV/TRBJ rearrangement plots, CDR3 size and DJ length profiles, and Simpson's diversity index were used to evaluate the repertoires. The most abundant DNA sequence in the deep sequencing data was taken as the immunodominant clone. CDR3 amino acid sequences were screened for sharing across subjects and were compared with published repertoires and the VDJdb database. TCRdb handled the public reads itself, with Q25 trimming in fastp and clone calling in MiXCR, and kept productive beta chains. Rows with a matching CDR3 protein are joined into one entry that keeps the most common DNA and genes. TCRdb's processing, not the authors', yielded these V and J calls. This sample is represented by some 170,000 distinct CDR3 sequences; around half of them were singletons. The ten most abundant clones make up more than 0.85% of the sample.

The source of this sequence is a human donor with aplastic anemia. The sample taken for sequencing was sorted CD4+, CD8+, or CD8+CD57+ T cells (not recorded which) from PBMCs. The chain was built from TRBV20-1 and TRBJ1-2; a tentative D match to TRBD1 spans 6 bases. The sequenced DNA: TGCAGTGCTAACCCCCCTACAGGGTATGGCTACACCTTC. Its translation reads: CSANPPTGYGYTF.